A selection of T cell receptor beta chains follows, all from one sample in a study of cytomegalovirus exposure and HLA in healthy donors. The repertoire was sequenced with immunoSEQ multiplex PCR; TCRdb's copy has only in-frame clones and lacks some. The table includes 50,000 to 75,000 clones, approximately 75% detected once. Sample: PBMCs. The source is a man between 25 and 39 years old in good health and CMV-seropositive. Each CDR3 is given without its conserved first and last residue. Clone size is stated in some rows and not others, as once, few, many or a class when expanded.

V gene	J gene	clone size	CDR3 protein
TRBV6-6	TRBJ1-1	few	ASSYAQGESEAF
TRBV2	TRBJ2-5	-	ASSGYEKTQY
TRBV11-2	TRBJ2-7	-	ASSLGGAGEQY
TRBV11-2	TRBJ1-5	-	ASSRTVNQPQH
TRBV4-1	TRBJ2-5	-	ASSLSGEETQY
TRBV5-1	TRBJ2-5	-	ASSSGTGGVETQY
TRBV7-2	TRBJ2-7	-	ASSLALSGGYEQY
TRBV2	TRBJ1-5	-	ASSSIQGNQPQH
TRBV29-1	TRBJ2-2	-	SVVGGSGTGELF
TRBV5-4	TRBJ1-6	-	ASSRGTGANSPLH
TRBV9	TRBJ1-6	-	ASSPTAAGGESYNSPLH
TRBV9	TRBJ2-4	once	ASSDPSRAGDIQY
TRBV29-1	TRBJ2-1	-	SFPRGVYNEQF
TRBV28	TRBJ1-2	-	ASSLQGHGYT
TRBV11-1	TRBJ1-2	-	ASRRTGSNYGYT
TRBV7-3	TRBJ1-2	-	ASSISPQGGSNGYT
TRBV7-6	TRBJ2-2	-	ASSQARLNTGELF
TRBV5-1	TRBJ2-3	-	ASTPLDRSTDTQY
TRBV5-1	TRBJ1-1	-	ASSLGTGEAF
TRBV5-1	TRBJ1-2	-	ASSYSTGRDYGYT
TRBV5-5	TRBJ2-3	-	ASSLWWGPDTQY
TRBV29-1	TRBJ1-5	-	SVILTGNQPQH
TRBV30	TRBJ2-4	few	AWTTGVSGDIQY
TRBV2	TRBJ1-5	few	ASKIQGKPGQPQH
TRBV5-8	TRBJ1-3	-	ASSSETGTGNTIY
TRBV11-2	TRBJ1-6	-	ASSSAGTGNSPLH
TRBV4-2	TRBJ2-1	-	ASRDPRLAGGNEQF
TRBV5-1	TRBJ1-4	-	ASARGGQQTEKLF
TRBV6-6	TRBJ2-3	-	ASSNGLYTDTQY
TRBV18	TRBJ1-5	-	ASSPPMGAGGNQPQH
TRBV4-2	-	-	ASSQGSGHNYEQY
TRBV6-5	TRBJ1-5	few	ASSTRAHQPQH
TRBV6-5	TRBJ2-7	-	ASRSKGEQY
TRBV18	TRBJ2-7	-	ASSPKGPYEQY
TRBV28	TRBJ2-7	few	ASSTAGGRVTYEQY
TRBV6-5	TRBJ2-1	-	ASSYGGLNHNEQF
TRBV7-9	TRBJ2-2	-	ASRLTGGAPAGELF
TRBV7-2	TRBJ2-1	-	ASSFRLAGYNEQF
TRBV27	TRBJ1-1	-	ASSLFTTNTEAF